This passage covers 11 T cell receptor beta chains from one sample sequenced in a study of blood T cell repertoires in COVID-19. Libraries were prepared by immunoSEQ multiplex PCR; TCRdb keeps only in-frame clonotypes and omits some of them. The sample holds roughly 150,000 clones, around 85% seen once. The sequencing input was peripheral blood. The receptors were gathered from a human donor in a cohort sampled during active COVID-19.

The chain links TRBV29-1 to TRBJ2-3; 10 bases map to TRBD2. V trimming: 4 bases; J trimming: 4 bases; junction bases outside the gene matches: 8. The V gene's germline CDR1 is SQVTM and CDR2 ANQGSEA. The CDR3 sequence is 15 residues long. This CDR3 reads CSVASLAGVADTQYF. The CDR3 bases are TGCAGCGTTGCCAGTCTAGCGGGGGTTGCAGATACGCAGTATTTT.

The count of this clone is one. CDR3 region: CATSRIRDRGPGNTIYF. CDR3 in DNA: TGTGCCACCAGCAGAATAAGGGACAGGGGGCCGGGAAACACCATATATTTT. The V gene is TRBV15, the J gene TRBJ1-3; 12 nucleotides agree with TRBD1. CDR1 LNHNV and CDR2 YYDKDF come from the germline V gene (reference sequence). Losses at the gene ends were 2 bases for V and 4 bases for J; bases not matched to a gene: 6. CDR3 length: 17 amino acids.

This clone was counted between two and nine times. The gene calls are TRBV18 and TRBJ1-2; TRBD1 aligns across 7 bases. This CDR3 comprises 15 residues. CDR1 and CDR2 from the germline V gene are KGHSH and LQKENI. Trimming at V came to 3 bases and at J to 1 base, leaving 5 bases not matched to a gene. CDR3 coding DNA: TGTGCCAGCTCACCTGAAGGGGGCCTTAACTATGGCTACACCTTC. It is translated as CASSPEGGLNYGYTF.

This clone was detected only once. This sequence joins TRBV9 and TRBJ2-7; weak D call: TRBD2 (6 bases). The CDR3 covers 15 residues. CDR1 is SGDLS and CDR2 is YYNGEE in the germline V gene. Trimming took off 0 bases at V and 5 bases at J, with 15 bases between the two ends. CDR3 sequence (DNA): TGTGCCAGCAGCGTAGGAGGACTAAGTTGGCACGAGCAGTACTTC. It is translated as CASSVGGLSWHEQYF.

The chain recombines TRBV7-3 with TRBJ1-1; 9 bases fit TRBD1. There are 12 residues in the CDR3. V trimming: 2 bases; J trimming: 8 bases; junction bases outside the gene matches: 0. Germline V gene data show CDR1 as SGHTA and CDR2 as FQGTGA. The CDR3 sequence is CASSLGTGEAFF. The CDR3 nucleotides are TGTGCCAGCAGCTTAGGGACAGGGGAAGCTTTCTTT.

V usage is TRBV2 and J usage is TRBJ2-7; 7 nucleotides line up with TRBD2. Germline trimming cut 11 bases from V and 0 bases from J; bases unmatched to any gene: 4. CDR1 SNHLY and CDR2 FYNNEI come from the germline V gene. The length of the CDR3 is 12 residues. Here the CDR3 DNA reads TGTGCCGGGCGCGGGAGCTCCTACGAGCAGTACTTC. Translation: CAGRGSSYEQYF.

The rearrangement links TRBV5-4 to TRBJ1-2; the match to TRBD1 covers 8 bases. Germline lookup yields CDR1 SGHNT and CDR2 YYREEE (reference sequence). The CDR3 runs 16 residues. V gave up 4 bases and J gave up 0 bases; unmatched junction bases: 8. CDR3 residues: CASSPGTGGANYGYTF. The CDR3 DNA reads as TGTGCCAGCAGCCCAGGGACAGGCGGAGCTAACTATGGCTACACCTTC.

The chain recombines TRBV6-6 with TRBJ2-7; D perhaps matches TRBD1 (6 bases). The V and J ends lost 7 bases and 5 bases respectively, with 21 bases between them. Germline V lookup: CDR1 MNHNY, CDR2 SVGAGI (reference sequence). This CDR3 region has 15 residues. CDR3 nucleotide sequence: TGTGCCAGCAACCATGGACAGCCCCTGAAGGACGAGCAGTACTTC. Residues: CASNHGQPLKDEQYF.

This clone was counted a single time. This rearrangement joins TRBV10-3 to TRBJ2-4, with 8 bases lining up with TRBD2. Per the germline V gene, CDR1 is ENHRY and CDR2 is SYGVKD. CDR3 length: 13 residues. The ends lost 3 bases at V and 6 bases at J; junction bases unmatched: 1. CDR3 residues: CAISDRGGNIQYF. The CDR3 DNA reads as TGTGCCATCAGTGACCGGGGGGGAAACATTCAGTACTTC.

V gene TRBV6-2 or TRBV6-3 combines with J gene TRBJ2-7, with 8 bases that match TRBD2. The CDR3 has 15 residues. Germline V gene lookup returns CDR1 MNHEY and CDR2 SVGEGT. The ends lost 2 bases at V and 5 bases at J; junction bases unmatched: 8. CDR3 nucleotides: TGTGCCAGCAGTTACCCAAGCGGGAGATTTAACGAGCAGTACTTC. Amino acid sequence: CASSYPSGRFNEQYF.

The chain combines TRBV29-1 with TRBJ2-7, with 10 positions matching TRBD1. The CDR3 consists of 12 residues. Germline V CDR1 and CDR2: SQVTM, ANQGSEA. Trimming cost V 7 bases and J 4 bases; bases outside gene matches: 4. As DNA, the CDR3 is TGCAGCGGAGGGACAGGGGTATACGAGCAGTACTTC. Encoded protein: CSGGTGVYEQYF.